This T cell receptor beta chain derives from a study of blood T cell repertoires in COVID-19. The overall study: Samples of COVID-19 (acute and convalescent) were obtained from the United States, Italy and Spain. PBMCs, B-cell-depleted T cells, or T cells provided the cDNA or gDNA that made up the material.

With 4 bases clipped from V and 2 bases from J, the junction kept 8 bases outside the gene matches. This CDR3 has 15 residues. Per the germline V gene, CDR1 is SGHDT and CDR2 is YYEEEE. In the original analysis: Estimation of nucleated cell counts relied on the amplification of reference gene primers. Only in-frame clones appear in the TCRdb table, and some are missing; sequencing was by immunoSEQ multiplex PCR. The V and J calls and clone size come from that table; D and trimming were worked out from the DNA. The sample lists approximately 150,000 clones; 79% were seen once. Sequencing was performed on peripheral blood. The receptor's source is a man aged 45 to 65 with active or convalescent COVID-19. The chain couples TRBV5-6 to TRBJ2-7; 8 positions agree with TRBD2. The DNA for the CDR3 is TGTGCCAGCAGCCGGGGGGGAGTATGGGCCTACGAGCAGTACTTC. The encoded protein is CASSRGGVWAYEQYF.